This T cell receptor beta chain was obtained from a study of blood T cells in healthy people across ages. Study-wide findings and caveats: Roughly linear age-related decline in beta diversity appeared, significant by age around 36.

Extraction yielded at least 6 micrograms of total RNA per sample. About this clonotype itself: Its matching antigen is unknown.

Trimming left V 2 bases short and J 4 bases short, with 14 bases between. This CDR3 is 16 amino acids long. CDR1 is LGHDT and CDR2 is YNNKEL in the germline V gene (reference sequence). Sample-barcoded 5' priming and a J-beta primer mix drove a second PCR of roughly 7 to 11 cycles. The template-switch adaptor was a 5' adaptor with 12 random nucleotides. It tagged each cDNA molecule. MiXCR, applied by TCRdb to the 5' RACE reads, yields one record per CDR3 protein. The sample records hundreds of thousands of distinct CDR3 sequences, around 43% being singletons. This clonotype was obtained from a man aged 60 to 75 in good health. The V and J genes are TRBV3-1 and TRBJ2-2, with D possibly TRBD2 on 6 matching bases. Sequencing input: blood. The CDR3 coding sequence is TGTGCCAGCAGCCAAAAGCGGGCTCGGGGCACCGGGGAGCTGTTTTTT. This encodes CASSQKRARGTGELFF.